These 13 T cell receptor beta chains were all obtained from the same sample, sequenced in a study of Tregs in tolerant kidney transplant recipients. Generated by immunoSEQ multiplex PCR, the TCRdb table keeps only in-frame clones and is missing some. The data show about 50,000 clones, approximately 89% seen once. Related graft donors supplied nonmyeloablative bone marrow transplants, and mixed chimerism was transient. This material consisted of CD8+ T cells from blood (PBMCs), taken 12 months after the transplant. These receptors originate from a human patient who received a combined kidney and bone marrow transplant. A subset of T cells may come from the graft donor.

V usage is TRBV6-5 and J usage is TRBJ1-5; TRBD1 is a possible D gene (6 bases). V was clipped by 2 bases and J by 1 base, with 6 bases between them. The CDR3 runs 14 residues. CDR1 and CDR2 (germline): MNHEY, SVGAGI. The CDR3 loop is CASSYGGSNQPQHF. In DNA form, the CDR3 reads TGTGCCAGCAGTTACGGGGGCAGCAATCAGCCCCAGCATTTT.

V gene TRBV7-3 combines with J gene TRBJ2-4; D might be TRBD2 (6 bases). Germline V gene lookup returns CDR1 SGHTA and CDR2 FQGTGA. The length of the CDR3 is 15 residues. With 1 base removed from V and 2 bases from J, the gap between germline ends came to 9 bases. The CDR3 DNA sequence: TGTGCCAGCAGCTTAATCCGGGGGTCCAAAAACATTCAGTACTTC. Its protein product is CASSLIRGSKNIQYF.

J is TRBJ1-2 and V is TRBV12-5; tentatively, D is TRBD1 (6 bases). V was clipped by 4 bases and J by 4 bases, with 25 bases between them. Germline V CDR1 and CDR2: LGHNT, FRNRAP. This CDR3 comprises 18 residues. CDR3 in DNA: TGTGCTAGTGGTTCAACCCCGGGGGGGACACCGCTTAGCTATGGCTACACCTTC. Translating gives CASGSTPGGTPLSYGYTF.

The chain couples TRBV11-2 to TRBJ1-6; D may be TRBD1 (5 bases). This CDR3 has 16 amino acids. V was pared by 8 bases and J by 7 bases, with 21 bases between. CDR1 and CDR2 (germline): SGHAT, FQNNGV. CDR3 DNA sequence: TGTGCCAGCTGCCGGGGGGGGAGTTTGAGAAATTCACCCCTCCACTTT. Translated, it gives CASCRGGSLRNSPLHF.

The V gene is TRBV29-1, the J gene TRBJ2-1; D is possibly TRBD2 (5 bases). This CDR3 spans 14 amino acids. V lost 5 bases, J lost 0 bases, and 11 bases lay in between. In germline, CDR1 is SQVTM, CDR2 ANQGSEA. The CDR3 sequence is CSVIADFSYNEQFF. The CDR3 DNA reads TGCAGCGTTATCGCGGACTTCTCCTACAATGAGCAGTTCTTC.

V usage is TRBV18 and J usage is TRBJ2-2, with TRBD1 matching 8 bases. The V and J ends lost 4 bases and 1 base, in that order; junction bases with no gene match: 11. The CDR3 totals 18 residues. Germline-derived CDR1 and CDR2 are KGHSH and LQKENI. As DNA, the CDR3 is TGTGCCAGCTCACAAGCCGGGACAGGCGAAAAGAACACCGGGGAGCTGTTTTTT. This codes for CASSQAGTGEKNTGELFF.

The V and J genes are TRBV11-2 and TRBJ1-6; maybe TRBD1 (5 bases). This CDR3 region has 16 residues. Trimming pared 8 bases from V and 7 bases from J, leaving 21 bases between. The germline V gene encodes CDR1 SGHAT and CDR2 FQNNGV. The CDR3 nucleotides read TGTGCCAGCTGCCGGGGGGGGGATTTGAGAAATTCACCCCTCCACTTT. Its protein product is CASCRGGDLRNSPLHF.

The chain joins TRBV27 to TRBJ2-7; D is unresolved. There are 14 residues in the CDR3. Trimming cost V 6 bases and J 2 bases, with 14 bases left between them. CDR1 is MNHEY and CDR2 is SMNVEV in the germline V gene (reference sequence). The CDR3 DNA reads TGTGCCAGCAGCCTTATAACACCCCCCTACGAGCAGTACTTC. Amino acids: CASSLITPPYEQYF.

The chain employs TRBV6-8 and TRBJ2-5; tentatively, D is TRBD1 (6 bases). The CDR3 length is 16 residues. V shed 5 bases and J shed 1 base, with 17 bases lying between them. CDR1 is MNHGY and CDR2 is SAAAGT in the germline V gene. The CDR3 is CASSEGDREIQETQYF. In DNA form, the CDR3 reads TGTGCCAGCAGTGAGGGGGATCGAGAGATCCAAGAGACCCAGTACTTC.

The chain employs TRBV7-6 and TRBJ2-5; no clear D gene. The DNA end lines up better with TRBJ2-7; the J call may be wrong. In germline, CDR1 is SGHVS, CDR2 FNYEAQ. This CDR3 has 13 amino acids. CDR3 region: CASSSSPSYEQYF. The CDR3 region has the DNA TGTGCCAGCAGCTCGTCCCCCTCCTACGAGCAGTACTTC.

CDR3 residues: CASSQVPLGLAAYTQYF. In nucleotides, the CDR3 is TGCGCCAGCAGCCAAGTCCCCCTGGGACTAGCAGCGTATACGCAGTATTTT. The chain links TRBV4-1 to TRBJ2-3, with 9 bases fitting TRBD2. CDR1 is MGHRA, CDR2 YSYEKL, per germline. This CDR3 is 17 amino acids long. The V and J ends lost 1 base and 7 bases, in that order; junction bases with no gene match: 12.

This clone was seen once. The chain has TRBV5-1 and TRBJ2-3, with 10 bases identical to TRBD1. V gave up 0 bases and J gave up 1 base; unmatched junction bases: 2. The CDR3 spans 16 residues. Germline lookup yields CDR1 SGHRS and CDR2 YFSETQ. DNA for the CDR3: TGCGCCAGCAGCTTGGCGACAGGGGGCGGCACAGATACGCAGTATTTT. Translated, it gives CASSLATGGGTDTQYF.

The chain employs TRBV30 and TRBJ2-7; TRBD2 agrees at 10 bases. V trimming: 5 bases; J trimming: 2 bases; junction bases outside the gene matches: 6. The germline V gene has CDR1 GTSNPN and CDR2 SVGIG (reference sequence). The length of the CDR3 is 14 residues. The CDR3 spells CAWSGTSATYEQYF. The CDR3 DNA sequence: TGTGCCTGGTCCGGGACTAGCGCGACCTACGAGCAGTACTTC.